These 22 T cell receptor beta chains originate from one sample sequenced in a study of CD8 T cells in Susac syndrome. An amount of RNA that ranged from roughly 0.45 to 1 ug was reverse transcribed with random hexamers. TCRdb used MiXCR to reprocess the immunoSEQ multiplex PCR reads, holding one entry per CDR3 protein. The table lists about 190,000 distinct CDR3 sequences, about 94% of them singletons. The source material was CD4+ T cells from PBMCs. The receptors here all came from a human donor with Susac syndrome.

This chain joins TRBV4-1 and TRBJ2-3; 7 nucleotides agree with TRBD1. CDR3 size: 14 residues. Trimming cost V 1 base and J 4 bases; bases outside gene matches: 2. CDR1 and CDR2 from the germline V gene are MGHRA and YSYEKL. DNA for the CDR3: TGCGCCAGCAGCCAAGGGACAGGTCCAGATACGCAGTATTTT. Translating it yields CASSQGTGPDTQYF.

V usage is TRBV6-5 and J usage is TRBJ1-2; 9 bases agree with TRBD1. Germline values: CDR1 MNHEY, CDR2 SVGAGI. After removal of 7 bases from V and 5 bases from J, the junction contained 8 bases not matched to a gene. This CDR3 is 14 amino acids long. The CDR3 DNA follows: TGTGCCAGCAATCGACAGGGGGGTCGGTATGGCTACACCTTC. It codes for CASNRQGGRYGYTF.

The V call is TRBV10-3, the J call TRBJ1-1; 9 bases agree with TRBD1. This CDR3 region has 14 residues. Looked up from germline, CDR1 is ENHRY and CDR2 is SYGVKD. Losses at the gene ends were 6 bases for V and 6 bases for J; bases not matched to a gene: 8. The CDR3 DNA reads as TGTGCCATCAGCGAGGACAGGGGCGGGGCTGAAGCTTTCTTT. The encoded protein is CAISEDRGGAEAFF.

The rearrangement uses TRBV11-2 and TRBJ1-6; no clear D. The CDR3 consists of 13 residues. The V gene lost 5 bases and the J gene lost 9 bases, with 11 bases spanning the gap. Germline V gene lookup returns CDR1 SGHAT and CDR2 FQNNGV. CDR3 coding DNA: TGTGCCAGCAGCCCAGGTTATGGTTCACCCCTCCACTTT. The encoded protein is CASSPGYGSPLHF.

The V gene is TRBV10-3, the J gene TRBJ2-3, with 7 bases lining up with TRBD1. Unmatched junction bases numbered 5, after V lost 3 bases and J lost 2 bases. The CDR3 sequence is 15 residues long. Germline V gene sequence: CDR1 ENHRY, CDR2 SYGVKD. In nucleotides, the CDR3 is TGTGCCATCAGTGATACGACAGGGTCCACAGATACGCAGTATTTT. It is translated as CAISDTTGSTDTQYF.

CDR3 sequence reads: CASGLIDTQYF. DNA of the CDR3: TGTGCCAGCGGCCTTATAGATACGCAGTATTTT. J is TRBJ2-3 and V is TRBV2, with D unclear. The V gene's germline CDR1 is SNHLY and CDR2 FYNNEI. Trimming cost V 8 bases and J 5 bases, with 8 bases left between them. The CDR3 has 11 residues.

The rearrangement uses TRBV3-1 and TRBJ1-6; no definite D call. Germline V gene lookup returns CDR1 LGHDT and CDR2 YNNKEL (reference sequence). The CDR3 contains 14 residues. Deletions cut 3 bases from V and 10 bases from J, with 13 bases between. The CDR3 nucleotides read TGTGCCAGCAGCCAGGTTTCGAAGACCTCACCCCTCCACTTT. It translates to CASSQVSKTSPLHF.

The chain combines TRBV6-6 with TRBJ1-1, with 10 bases matching TRBD1. The trim removed 5 bases at V and 4 bases at J, leaving 4 bases unmatched. Germline V gives CDR1 MNHNY, CDR2 SVGAGI (reference sequence). The CDR3 length is 14 residues. CDR3 coding DNA: TGTGCCAGCAGTCCCGGACAGGGGGGCACTGAAGCTTTCTTT. Amino acid sequence: CASSPGQGGTEAFF.

The chain has TRBV25-1 and TRBJ2-1; 7 nucleotides line up with TRBD1. This CDR3 contains 16 residues. V lost 1 base, J lost 4 bases, and 7 bases stayed unmatched. Germline V gene data show CDR1 as MGHDK and CDR2 as SYGVNS. In nucleotides, the CDR3 is TGTGCCAGCAGTGAATTAGACAGGGACGATTACAATGAGCAGTTCTTC. Translated, it gives CASSELDRDDYNEQFF.

V usage is TRBV7-9 and J usage is TRBJ2-1, with 10 positions matching TRBD2. CDR3 length equals 16 residues. Trimming cost V 1 base and J 4 bases; bases outside gene matches: 4. Germline CDR1 is SEHNR and CDR2 is FQNEAQ (reference sequence). The CDR3 bases are TGTGCCAGCAGCTTAGATCTAGCGGGGGATTACAATGAGCAGTTCTTC. Encoded protein: CASSLDLAGDYNEQFF.

This rearrangement joins TRBV29-1 to TRBJ2-3, with 13 bases that match TRBD2. V lost 6 bases, J lost 3 bases, and 0 bases stayed unmatched. The germline V gene has CDR1 SQVTM and CDR2 ANQGSEA. The CDR3 has 13 residues. In nucleotides, the CDR3 is TGCAGCGTGGGACTAGCGGGGACAGATACGCAGTATTTT. It codes for CSVGLAGTDTQYF.

The chain links TRBV5-4 to TRBJ1-1, with D possibly matching TRBD1 (5 bases). The CDR3 has 14 amino acids. V was clipped by 2 bases and J by 4 bases, with 12 bases between them. Looked up from germline, CDR1 is SGHNT and CDR2 is YYREEE (reference sequence). The CDR3 is CASSFGNRSTEAFF. The CDR3 DNA follows: TGTGCCAGCAGCTTCGGGAACAGGAGCACTGAAGCTTTCTTT.

The rearrangement joins TRBV6-2 or TRBV6-3 to TRBJ1-2, with no clear D. V lost 7 bases and J lost 10, with 16 bases in between. There are 12 residues in the CDR3. The germline CDR1 and CDR2 sequences are MNHEY and SVGEGT. DNA of the CDR3: TGTGCCAGCATTTCGCGCGGACGGGACTACACCTTC. It specifies CASISRGRDYTF.

The rearrangement links TRBV20-1 to TRBJ2-4, with unresolved D. This CDR3 spans 11 amino acids. Trimming cost V 7 bases and J 15 bases, with 19 bases left between them. The germline gives CDR1 DFQATT, CDR2 SNEGSKA (reference sequence). This chain's CDR3 is CSGILWGYRYF. CDR3 nucleotides: TGCAGTGGGATCCTGTGGGGTTATAGGTACTTC.

The chain has TRBV7-3 and TRBJ2-6, with TRBD1 identical over 9 bases. Unmatched junction bases numbered 7, after V lost 5 bases and J lost 2 bases. Germline V CDR1 and CDR2: SGHTA, FQGTGA. The CDR3 runs to 17 residues. The CDR3 here is CASSPQGALTGANVLTF. CDR3 nucleotide sequence: TGTGCCAGCAGCCCACAGGGGGCTCTTACTGGGGCCAACGTCCTGACTTTC.

J is TRBJ2-4 and V is TRBV5-1; D remains unclear. The germline gives CDR1 SGHRS, CDR2 YFSETQ. Deletions cut 4 bases from V and 4 bases from J, with 18 bases between. This CDR3 contains 16 residues. The CDR3 DNA reads TGCGCCAGCAGCATGGGCCTGATCTCTGTAAAAAACATTCAGTACTTC. Translating it yields CASSMGLISVKNIQYF.

The chain carries TRBV15 and TRBJ2-1, with D perhaps matching TRBD1 (5 bases). This CDR3 spans 14 amino acids. Trimming cost V 3 bases and J 8 bases, with 14 bases left between them. Germline CDR1 and CDR2: LNHNV and YYDKDF (reference sequence). CDR3: CATSRGGQSYEQFF. CDR3 DNA: TGTGCCACCAGCAGGGGCGGACAATCGTATGAGCAGTTCTTC.

This chain joins TRBV5-1 and TRBJ1-1, with D hard to call. The CDR3 loop spans 14 amino acids. The germline V and J ends were trimmed by 0 bases and 11 bases, with 17 bases remaining between them. Germline V CDR1 and CDR2: SGHRS, YFSETQ. The CDR3 is CASSLDFSSATAFF. In DNA form, the CDR3 reads TGCGCCAGCAGCTTGGACTTCTCCTCGGCGACGGCTTTCTTT.

Here the CDR3 reads CATSRTGFSSTDTQYF. CDR3 sequence (DNA): TGTGCCACCAGCAGAACCGGATTCTCTAGCACAGATACGCAGTATTTT. The chain links TRBV15 to TRBJ2-3, with D hard to call. This CDR3 has 16 amino acids. Germline V CDR1 and CDR2: LNHNV, YYDKDF (reference sequence). The V end lost 2 bases, the J end lost 0 bases, and 12 bases lay between the germline ends.

This chain uses TRBV11-2 with TRBJ2-4, with 8 bases that match TRBD1. CDR1 SGHAT and CDR2 FQNNGV come from the germline V gene. The CDR3 is 13 amino acids. The J segment lost 6 bases and the V segment lost 5 bases, leaving 3 bases of the junction unmatched. The CDR3 sequence is CASSQGQGNIQYF. The CDR3 bases are TGTGCCAGCAGCCAAGGACAGGGAAACATTCAGTACTTC.

The J gene is TRBJ2-5, the V gene TRBV20-1; TRBD1 matches 7 bases. V lost 8 bases and J lost 2; bases outside the gene matches: 5. CDR1 DFQATT and CDR2 SNEGSKA come from the germline V gene (reference sequence). This CDR3 is built from 12 residues. CDR3 protein: CSIDRAQETQYF. In DNA, the CDR3 is TGCAGTATTGACAGGGCTCAAGAGACCCAGTACTTC.

The rearrangement links TRBV20-1 to TRBJ2-2; 7 nucleotides agree with TRBD1. CDR3 length: 14 amino acids. CDR1 is DFQATT and CDR2 is SNEGSKA in the germline V gene (reference sequence). V dropped 6 bases and J dropped 7; count of bases not matched to a gene: 11. The CDR3 sequence is CSAIPQGVNGELFF. The CDR3 nucleotides are TGCAGTGCAATACCCCAGGGGGTAAACGGGGAGCTGTTTTTT.